This T cell receptor (beta chain) appears in the sequencing data of a study of identical twins. CDR1 and CDR2 from the germline V gene are MNHNS and SASEGT. The V gene end was trimmed by 5 bases and the J gene end by 4 bases; junction bases not matched to a gene: 8. The CDR3 totals 15 residues. MiXCR, applied by TCRdb to the 5' RACE reads, yields one record per CDR3 protein. Of approximately 690,000 distinct CDR3 sequences listed, 5.5% to 6.5% are singletons. This clonotype was seen a handful of times. The sequencing input was naive T cells sorted from blood. This TCR was recovered from a young man in good health. V is TRBV6-1 and J is TRBJ1-1; 9 bases line up with TRBD1. The CDR3 sequence is CASSRTGGPSTEAFF. The CDR3 DNA is TGTGCCAGCAGTCGAACAGGGGGCCCGAGCACTGAAGCTTTCTTT.